The rows below give T cell receptor beta chains drawn from one sample of a study of vaccination effects on CD4 cells after COVID-19. Method: immunoSEQ multiplex PCR; TCRdb's copy keeps in-frame clones and lacks some. The table lists under 80,000 clones, around 76% of them singletons, with 8% to 11% in the top ten. Their cognate antigens are unknown. Source: CD4+ T cells from PBMCs cultured with SARS-CoV-2 spike peptides, taken before COVID-19 vaccination. The receptors were sampled from a human donor who received a COVID-19 vaccine. Each CDR3 is given with its conserved first and last residue. Fields, in order: CDR3 DNA, CDR3 protein, D gene, J gene, clone size, V gene. A D gene is named only where the DNA matches it firmly. Rows give clone size only sometimes, using once, few, many, or a class for an expanded clone.

cdr3_nt: TGTGCCAGCAGAAAACCAGGGAGCGAAAGCGGGGAGCTGTTTTTT
cdr3_aa: CASRKPGSESGELFF
d_call: -
j_call: TRBJ2-2
clone_size: -
v_call: TRBV6-5

cdr3_nt: TGTGCCAGCAGTGGACAGGGAGTACGGTACAATGAGCAGTTCTTC
cdr3_aa: CASSGQGVRYNEQFF
d_call: TRBD1
j_call: TRBJ2-1
clone_size: -
v_call: TRBV25-1

cdr3_nt: TGTGCCAGTAGTACCCCGACAGGGAGGGAGACCCAGTACTTC
cdr3_aa: CASSTPTGRETQYF
d_call: -
j_call: TRBJ2-5
clone_size: -
v_call: TRBV19

cdr3_nt: TGTGCCAGCAGCGTGGACAGAGGGGGGATCTGGGAGACCCAGTACTTC
cdr3_aa: CASSVDRGGIWETQYF
d_call: -
j_call: TRBJ2-5
clone_size: -
v_call: TRBV9

cdr3_nt: TGTGCCACCAGTGATTTCCGGGCCTCTCGGGGGGAGACCCAGTACTTC
cdr3_aa: CATSDFRASRGETQYF
d_call: -
j_call: TRBJ2-5
clone_size: -
v_call: TRBV24-1

cdr3_nt: TGTGCCAGCTCACCACAGGCAGGGTTGGAGACCCAGTACTTC
cdr3_aa: CASSPQAGLETQYF
d_call: -
j_call: TRBJ2-5
clone_size: -
v_call: TRBV18

cdr3_nt: TGTGCCAGCTCAGACAGGGGTCCGAACACCGGGGAGCTGTTTTTT
cdr3_aa: CASSDRGPNTGELFF
d_call: TRBD1
j_call: TRBJ2-2
clone_size: -
v_call: TRBV18

cdr3_nt: TGTGCCAGAAGCTTGTCCAGCGGGGGCCACTCCTACAATGAGCAGTTCTTC
cdr3_aa: CARSLSSGGHSYNEQFF
d_call: TRBD2
j_call: TRBJ2-1
clone_size: -
v_call: TRBV5-3

cdr3_nt: TGTGCCAGCAGTCCGGGACTTAGGAACACCGGGGAGCTGTTTTTT
cdr3_aa: CASSPGLRNTGELFF
d_call: -
j_call: TRBJ2-2
clone_size: -
v_call: TRBV27

cdr3_nt: TGTGCCAGCAGCGTAGTGGGAGGATACACCGGGGAGCTGTTTTTT
cdr3_aa: CASSVVGGYTGELFF
d_call: -
j_call: TRBJ2-2
clone_size: once
v_call: TRBV9

cdr3_nt: TGTGCCAGCAGAGTAGATAGGAATTCACCCCTCCACTTT
cdr3_aa: CASRVDRNSPLHF
d_call: -
j_call: TRBJ1-6
clone_size: few
v_call: TRBV6-4

cdr3_nt: TGTGCCAGCAGCCAAAGCGGGACAGGGAATGAGCAGTTCTTC
cdr3_aa: CASSQSGTGNEQFF
d_call: TRBD1
j_call: TRBJ2-1
clone_size: -
v_call: TRBV3-1/TRBV3-2

cdr3_nt: TGTGCCAGCAGTCTAAACAGGGGCTATGGCTACACCTTC
cdr3_aa: CASSLNRGYGYTF
d_call: TRBD1
j_call: TRBJ1-2
clone_size: once
v_call: TRBV6-5

cdr3_nt: TGCAGCTCCCCCGGCCAGTACTTC
cdr3_aa: CSSPGQYF
d_call: -
j_call: TRBJ2-4
clone_size: -
v_call: TRBV29-1

cdr3_nt: TGTGCCAGCAGCGAGGCGGTTCAGCCCCAGCATTTT
cdr3_aa: CASSEAVQPQHF
d_call: -
j_call: TRBJ1-5
clone_size: -
v_call: TRBV6-4

cdr3_nt: TGCGCCCGCTCGGACAGGTGGAATTCACCCCTCCACTTT
cdr3_aa: CARSDRWNSPLHF
d_call: TRBD1
j_call: TRBJ1-6
clone_size: -
v_call: TRBV4-3

cdr3_nt: TGTGCCAGCAGCCGCCGGGGGGACTCTGGGGCCAACGTCCTGACTTTC
cdr3_aa: CASSRRGDSGANVLTF
d_call: TRBD2
j_call: TRBJ2-6
clone_size: -
v_call: TRBV9

cdr3_nt: TGTGCCAGCAGCGTAGGGGACACCCGAGGAACTAATGAAAAACTGTTTTTT
cdr3_aa: CASSVGDTRGTNEKLFF
d_call: -
j_call: TRBJ1-4
clone_size: -
v_call: TRBV9

cdr3_nt: TGTGCCTGGAGTCCCGGGAGATGGAATGAAAAACTGTTTTTT
cdr3_aa: CAWSPGRWNEKLFF
d_call: -
j_call: TRBJ1-4
clone_size: -
v_call: TRBV30

cdr3_nt: TGTGCCAGCAGCGTGGGTACAGGGCTCAGCTCTGGAAACACCATATATTTT
cdr3_aa: CASSVGTGLSSGNTIYF
d_call: -
j_call: TRBJ1-3
clone_size: once
v_call: TRBV9

cdr3_nt: TGTGCCAGCAGTTACCGGGGGGAGATGAACACCGGGGAGCTGTTTTTT
cdr3_aa: CASSYRGEMNTGELFF
d_call: TRBD2
j_call: TRBJ2-2
clone_size: -
v_call: TRBV6-6

cdr3_nt: TGTGCCACCAGCAGAGAGAGCTTTTTAGAGGGGCAGACAAACACTGAAGCTTTCTTT
cdr3_aa: CATSRESFLEGQTNTEAFF
d_call: -
j_call: TRBJ1-1
clone_size: -
v_call: TRBV15

cdr3_nt: TGCGCCAGCAGCCAAGATAGTCAGGGGGCCCTCACTGAAGCTTTCTTT
cdr3_aa: CASSQDSQGALTEAFF
d_call: TRBD1
j_call: TRBJ1-1
clone_size: few
v_call: TRBV4-1

cdr3_nt: TGTGCCAGCAGAAGGACAGGGCGGGATTCACCCCTCCACTTT
cdr3_aa: CASRRTGRDSPLHF
d_call: TRBD1
j_call: TRBJ1-6
clone_size: -
v_call: TRBV6-6

cdr3_nt: TGTGCCAGCAGCCAAGGAGGAGGTGGAAACACCATATATTTT
cdr3_aa: CASSQGGGGNTIYF
d_call: -
j_call: TRBJ1-3
clone_size: -
v_call: TRBV14

cdr3_nt: TGTGCCAGCAGCCAAGAAGGCAGGGAGTTCTATGGCTACACCTTC
cdr3_aa: CASSQEGREFYGYTF
d_call: -
j_call: TRBJ1-2
clone_size: -
v_call: TRBV3-1/TRBV3-2

cdr3_nt: TGTGCCAGCAGCTTACCCGGACGAGGAGTTGACGGGGAGCTGTTTTTT
cdr3_aa: CASSLPGRGVDGELFF
d_call: -
j_call: TRBJ2-2
clone_size: few
v_call: TRBV7-9

cdr3_nt: TGTGCCAGCACCGACGGCATTACCGGGGGTGGCACTGAAGCTTTCTTT
cdr3_aa: CASTDGITGGGTEAFF
d_call: -
j_call: TRBJ1-1
clone_size: -
v_call: TRBV6-6

cdr3_nt: TGTGCCAGCAGTCACTCCGTGCAGGGTAGTGGGGCCAACGTCCTGACTTTC
cdr3_aa: CASSHSVQGSGANVLTF
d_call: -
j_call: TRBJ2-6
clone_size: -
v_call: TRBV6-2/TRBV6-3

cdr3_nt: TGTGCCAGCAGTTATTCGACAGGGGGAAACACCATATATTTT
cdr3_aa: CASSYSTGGNTIYF
d_call: TRBD1
j_call: TRBJ1-3
clone_size: -
v_call: TRBV6-6

cdr3_nt: TGTGCCAGCAGCTTCGGACTAGCGGGACCCAAAAGCACAGATACGCAGTATTTT
cdr3_aa: CASSFGLAGPKSTDTQYF
d_call: TRBD2
j_call: TRBJ2-3
clone_size: -
v_call: TRBV7-3

cdr3_nt: TGTGCCTGGAGCGACACCAGGGGCTATGGCTACACCTTC
cdr3_aa: CAWSDTRGYGYTF
d_call: -
j_call: TRBJ1-2
clone_size: -
v_call: TRBV30

cdr3_nt: TGTGCCAGCAGTTTGGACAGGGGAGAGCAGTTCTTC
cdr3_aa: CASSLDRGEQFF
d_call: TRBD1
j_call: TRBJ2-1
clone_size: -
v_call: TRBV5-4

cdr3_nt: TGTGCCAGCAGCTTGCGGGGGCCTGGGACAGATACGCAGTATTTT
cdr3_aa: CASSLRGPGTDTQYF
d_call: -
j_call: TRBJ2-3
clone_size: -
v_call: TRBV5-5

cdr3_nt: TGCGCCAGCAGCCAGGATAGACAGGGAGCAGGGGAGACCCAGTACTTC
cdr3_aa: CASSQDRQGAGETQYF
d_call: TRBD1
j_call: TRBJ2-5
clone_size: -
v_call: TRBV4-1

cdr3_nt: TGTGCCAGCAGCGCGACTAGCGGGGGGTATCCAGATACGCAGTATTTT
cdr3_aa: CASSATSGGYPDTQYF
d_call: TRBD2
j_call: TRBJ2-3
clone_size: -
v_call: TRBV9

cdr3_nt: TGTGCCAGCAGTTTTTTCGGGGGGGTCACAGATACGCAGTATTTT
cdr3_aa: CASSFFGGVTDTQYF
d_call: TRBD2
j_call: TRBJ2-3
clone_size: -
v_call: TRBV28

cdr3_nt: TGTGCCATCAGGCCCGAGGGCTCTGGGGCCAACGTCCTGACTTTC
cdr3_aa: CAIRPEGSGANVLTF
d_call: -
j_call: TRBJ2-6
clone_size: few
v_call: TRBV10-3

cdr3_nt: TGTGCCACGGGGGGGGGACAGGCTCAAGAGACCCAGTACTTC
cdr3_aa: CATGGGQAQETQYF
d_call: -
j_call: TRBJ2-5
clone_size: -
v_call: TRBV10-3

cdr3_nt: TGTGCCATCAGTGGCCTGGACAGGGGAGACTATGGCTACACCTTC
cdr3_aa: CAISGLDRGDYGYTF
d_call: TRBD1
j_call: TRBJ1-2
clone_size: few
v_call: TRBV10-3

cdr3_nt: TGTGCCAGCAGCTACGGGCCTTCCCGAGAAACAAATACGCAGTATTTT
cdr3_aa: CASSYGPSRETNTQYF
d_call: -
j_call: TRBJ2-3
clone_size: once
v_call: TRBV2

cdr3_nt: TGTGCCAGCTCGCCGAGGGACATCCAAGAGACCCAGTACTTC
cdr3_aa: CASSPRDIQETQYF
d_call: -
j_call: TRBJ2-5
clone_size: -
v_call: TRBV18

cdr3_nt: TGCGCCAGCAGCCAATATGGGGCGTACTACAATGAGCAGTTCTTC
cdr3_aa: CASSQYGAYYNEQFF
d_call: -
j_call: TRBJ2-1
clone_size: -
v_call: TRBV4-1

cdr3_nt: TGTGCCAGCAGCTCCGTGACCACCTATAATTCACCCCTCCACTTT
cdr3_aa: CASSSVTTYNSPLHF
d_call: -
j_call: TRBJ1-6
clone_size: -
v_call: TRBV11-2

cdr3_nt: TGTGCCAGCTCACCACGAGGAGACAGGGGTGATGGCTACACCTTC
cdr3_aa: CASSPRGDRGDGYTF
d_call: TRBD1
j_call: TRBJ1-2
clone_size: -
v_call: TRBV18

cdr3_nt: TGTGCCAGCAGCGTAGCCGGTGGCACCGGGGAGCTGTTTTTT
cdr3_aa: CASSVAGGTGELFF
d_call: -
j_call: TRBJ2-2
clone_size: -
v_call: TRBV9

cdr3_nt: TGTGCCAGCAGTTTCTCGGCCGGGACCTCTGGAAACACCATATATTTT
cdr3_aa: CASSFSAGTSGNTIYF
d_call: -
j_call: TRBJ1-3
clone_size: -
v_call: TRBV27

cdr3_nt: TGTGCCAGCAGCGTTGCCAGGGTGGTAACTGAAGCTTTCTTT
cdr3_aa: CASSVARVVTEAFF
d_call: -
j_call: TRBJ1-1
clone_size: -
v_call: TRBV7-2

cdr3_nt: TGTGCCACTAAGTACACGTCTAACATTTCGACCCAGTACTTC
cdr3_aa: CATKYTSNISTQYF
d_call: -
j_call: TRBJ2-5
clone_size: -
v_call: TRBV2

cdr3_nt: TGTGCCAGCAGTGAATGGGGTTATAGCAATCAGCCCCAGCATTTT
cdr3_aa: CASSEWGYSNQPQHF
d_call: -
j_call: TRBJ1-5
clone_size: -
v_call: TRBV2

cdr3_nt: TGTGCCAGCGGAGCTTTTTGGACAGGAGAGTCCGCCCAGTACTTC
cdr3_aa: CASGAFWTGESAQYF
d_call: TRBD1
j_call: TRBJ2-5
clone_size: -
v_call: TRBV7-2

cdr3_nt: TGCGCCAGCAGCCAGGGAAATCAGCCCCAGCATTTT
cdr3_aa: CASSQGNQPQHF
d_call: -
j_call: TRBJ1-5
clone_size: -
v_call: TRBV4-3

cdr3_nt: TGCGCCAGCAGCTTGACAAGAGTCCAAGAGACCCAGTACTTC
cdr3_aa: CASSLTRVQETQYF
d_call: -
j_call: TRBJ2-5
clone_size: -
v_call: TRBV5-1

cdr3_nt: TGTGCCAGCTATCATTTGGGGCTGTTTTTT
cdr3_aa: CASYHLGLFF
d_call: -
j_call: TRBJ2-2
clone_size: -
v_call: TRBV19

cdr3_nt: TGTGCCAGCAGCCAAGATCTTGGCGGGGCCACAGATACGCAGTATTTT
cdr3_aa: CASSQDLGGATDTQYF
d_call: -
j_call: TRBJ2-3
clone_size: -
v_call: TRBV3-1/TRBV3-2

cdr3_nt: TGTGCCAGCCAAGGGATATATAGCAATCAGCCCCAGCATTTT
cdr3_aa: CASQGIYSNQPQHF
d_call: -
j_call: TRBJ1-5
clone_size: -
v_call: TRBV2

cdr3_nt: TGTGCCAGCAGCCAGGTTCACAGGATGGGGTTGGAGACCCAGTACTTC
cdr3_aa: CASSQVHRMGLETQYF
d_call: -
j_call: TRBJ2-5
clone_size: -
v_call: TRBV7-2